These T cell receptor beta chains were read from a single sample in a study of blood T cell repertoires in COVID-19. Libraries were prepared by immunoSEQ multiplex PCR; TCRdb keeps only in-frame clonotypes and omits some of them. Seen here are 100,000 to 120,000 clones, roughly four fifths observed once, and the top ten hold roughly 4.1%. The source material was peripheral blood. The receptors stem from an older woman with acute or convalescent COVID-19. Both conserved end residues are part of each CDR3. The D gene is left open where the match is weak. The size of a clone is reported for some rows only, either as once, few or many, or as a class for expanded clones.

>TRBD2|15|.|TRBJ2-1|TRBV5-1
CASSYLSGGYNEQFF
TGCGCCAGCAGCTACCTTAGCGGGGGATACAATGAGCAGTTCTTC
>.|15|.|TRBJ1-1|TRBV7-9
CASSLGDNRGWGAFF
TGTGCCAGCAGCTTAGGGGACAATCGGGGCTGGGGGGCTTTCTTT
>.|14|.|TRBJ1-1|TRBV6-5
CASSFSGLNTEAFF
TGTGCCAGCAGTTTCTCGGGGCTGAACACTGAAGCTTTCTTT
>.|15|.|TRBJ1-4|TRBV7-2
CASSFGQTTNEKLFF
TGTGCCAGCAGCTTCGGACAGACAACTAATGAAAAACTGTTTTTT
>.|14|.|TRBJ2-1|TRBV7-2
CASSPDLNYNEQFF
TGTGCCAGCAGCCCGGACTTAAACTACAATGAGCAGTTCTTC
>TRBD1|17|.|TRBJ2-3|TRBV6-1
CASSAGEGDRGRDTQYF
TGTGCCAGCAGTGCGGGGGAGGGAGACAGGGGGAGAGATACGCAGTATTTT
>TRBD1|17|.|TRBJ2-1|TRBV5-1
CASSLAPRTGRLDEQFF
TGCGCCAGCAGCTTGGCCCCTCGGACAGGGCGGTTGGATGAGCAGTTCTTC
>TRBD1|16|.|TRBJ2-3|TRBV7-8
CASSLNRQGGTDTQYF
TGTGCCAGCAGCTTAAATCGACAGGGTGGCACAGATACGCAGTATTTT
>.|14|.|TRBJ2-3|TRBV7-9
CASSRDRSTDTQYF
TGTGCCAGCAGTCGAGACAGGAGCACAGATACGCAGTATTTT
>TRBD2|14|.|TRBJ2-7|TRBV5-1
CASSFRAGDGEQYF
TGCGCCAGCAGCTTTCGAGCGGGAGATGGCGAGCAGTACTTC
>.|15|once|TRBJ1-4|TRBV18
CASSPYRAPNEKLFF
TGTGCCAGCTCACCGTACAGGGCCCCTAATGAAAAACTGTTTTTT
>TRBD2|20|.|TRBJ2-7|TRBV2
CASSVIKSGRARDIAYEQYF
TGTGCCAGCAGTGTGATAAAGAGCGGGAGGGCCAGGGACATAGCCTACGAGCAGTACTTC
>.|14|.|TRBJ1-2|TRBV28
CASRRSDSYYGYTF
TGTGCCAGCAGACGATCCGACAGCTATTATGGCTACACCTTC
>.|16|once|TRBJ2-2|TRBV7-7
CASSLRPGLGAGELFF
TGTGCTAGCAGCTTAAGACCCGGGCTAGGGGCCGGGGAGCTGTTTTTT
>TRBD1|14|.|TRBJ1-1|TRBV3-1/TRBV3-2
CASSHARQGPEAFF
TGTGCCAGCAGCCACGCAAGACAGGGCCCGGAAGCTTTCTTT
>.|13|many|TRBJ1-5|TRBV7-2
CASSLRGRQPQHF
TGTGCCAGCAGCCTCAGGGGCAGACAGCCCCAGCATTTT